The rows below give T cell receptor beta chains drawn from one sample of a study of CD8 T cells in Susac syndrome. MiXCR was run by TCRdb on the immunoSEQ multiplex PCR reads, yielding one entry per CDR3 protein. Of 95,000 to 150,000 distinct CDR3 sequences listed, around 94% are singletons. What was sequenced was CD8+ T cells from PBMCs. These TCRs come from a human donor with Susac syndrome. Both conserved end residues are part of each CDR3.

>TRBJ2-5|TRBV6-2/TRBV6-3
CASKGPGTSPAETGGRGETQYF
>TRBJ2-7|TRBV7-8
CASSLAQWGQGHEQYF
>TRBJ2-5|TRBV28
CASVAGGHSRETQYF
>TRBJ2-7|TRBV13
CASSPNSYEQYF
>TRBJ2-3|TRBV7-9
CASSLPKKHPSDTQYF
>TRBJ1-1|TRBV5-6
CASSKVRYMNTEAFF
>TRBJ1-2|TRBV29-1
CSVEGEFNYGYTF
>TRBJ2-1|TRBV5-1
CASSLPQGTIDEQFF
>TRBJ1-5|TRBV6-6
CASTRWGNQPQHF
>TRBJ2-1|TRBV7-9
CASSLSPITTDEQFF
>TRBJ1-1|TRBV15
CATSRDTMTDEAFF
>TRBJ2-5|TRBV6-4
CASTPRQETQYF
>TRBJ1-4|TRBV30
CAWSYGTANEKLFF
>TRBJ2-7|TRBV7-9
CASSLEGINPYEQYF
>TRBJ2-1|TRBV29-1
CSAATGTSGSEQFF
>TRBJ2-4|TRBV20-1
CSARDRGNSGDLNIQYF
>TRBJ2-3|TRBV7-2
CASSLVTSGADTQYF
>TRBJ1-5|TRBV25-1
CASSERGIEPQHF
>TRBJ2-1|TRBV7-3
CASSPSASYNEQFF
>TRBJ2-2|TRBV3-1
CASSLGGATGELFF
>TRBJ2-1|TRBV6-5
CASAGQGAYNEQFF
>TRBJ2-5|TRBV6-5
CATLGLGETQYF
>TRBJ2-3|TRBV2
CASSESAGGSTDTQYF
>TRBJ2-3|TRBV27
CASSLFGGNGADTQYF
>TRBJ2-1|TRBV13
CASSSWGRSSYNEQFF
>TRBJ2-7|TRBV3-1
CASSQAFGSGGYEQYF
>TRBJ1-2|TRBV30
CAWSVPGAGNYGYTF
>TRBJ2-1|TRBV11-2
CASTMGVNEQFF
>TRBJ2-7|TRBV29-1
CSVQGTGLTYEQYF
>TRBJ2-7|TRBV4-2
CASSQSESEQYF
>TRBJ2-1|TRBV25-1
CASSASVTVTWGYEQFF
>TRBJ2-3|TRBV25-1
CASSEGQSTDTQYF
>TRBJ1-1|TRBV5-1
CASSRQVLGNTEAFF
>TRBJ1-2|TRBV7-2
CASSPQTGNGYTF
>TRBJ2-7|TRBV28
CASSPRGGRDEQYF
>TRBJ2-5|TRBV7-2
CASSHLAGGVETQYF
>TRBJ2-7|TRBV5-4
CASSLWTSGTYPTYEQYF
>TRBJ2-3|TRBV4-2
CASSPTGSGGTDTQYF
>TRBJ1-1|TRBV29-1
CSVGVPPLNTEAFF
>TRBJ2-1|TRBV5-6
CASSLASERGDNEQFF
>TRBJ2-7|TRBV2
CASSGGNTYEQYF
>TRBJ1-1|TRBV6-4
CASSEGTNTEAFF
>TRBJ1-2|TRBV29-1
CSARDRGHYGYTF
>TRBJ2-3|TRBV6-4
CASSSKGSTDTQYF
>TRBJ2-1|TRBV13
CASSPERGAYNEQFF
>TRBJ1-1|TRBV7-8
CASSLDGGMNTEAFF
>TRBJ2-7|TRBV19
CASSIAHSSYEQYF
>TRBJ2-2|TRBV6-4
CASSDQGYTGELFF
>TRBJ1-2|TRBV24-1
CATSDRTTGKNGYTF
>TRBJ2-3|TRBV30
CASFRVGDKQYF
>TRBJ2-3|TRBV7-2
CASSLVVGAYTDTQYF
>TRBJ2-5|TRBV6-2/TRBV6-3
CASSSSERETQYF